Below, 22 T cell receptor beta chains from the same sample are listed, as sequenced in a study of blood T cell repertoires in COVID-19. The method was immunoSEQ multiplex PCR; TCRdb's version includes in-frame clones alone and lacks a portion of them. The sample consists of 350,000 to 450,000 clones, approximately 81% of them appearing once. The sequenced material came from peripheral blood. The receptors shown here come from a woman in her late teens or twenties with acute or convalescent COVID-19.

With respect to this clone: A junction end diverges from the germline sequence, so it may reflect a read error. The CDR3 reads CASSPERQGAIDF. CDR3 DNA sequence: TGTGCCAGCTCACCCGAGCGACAGGGGGCGATCGACTTC. The rearrangement uses TRBV18 and TRBJ2-7, with 10 bases that match TRBD1. CDR1 is KGHSH, CDR2 LQKENI, per germline. This CDR3 is built from 13 residues. Full variable domain (remainder filled in from reference TRBV18 and TRBJ2-7): NAGVMQNPRHLVRRRGQEARLRCSPMKGHSHVYWYRQLPEEGLKFMVYLQKENIIDESGMPKERFSAEFPKEGPSILRIQQVVRGDSAAYFCASSPERQGAIDFGPGTRLTVT.

The chain couples TRBV6-1 to TRBJ1-2; no clear D. Per germline, CDR1 MNHNS and CDR2 SASEGT. Trimming took 3 bases from V and 7 from J, leaving 12 bases between them. The CDR3 spans 13 residues. Here the CDR3 DNA reads TGTGCCAGCAGTGAGTGGGCGTCGAGTGGCTACACCTTC. It specifies CASSEWASSGYTF.

This chain links TRBV11-2 with TRBJ2-7; D gene uncertain. The germline CDR1 and CDR2 sequences are SGHAT and FQNNGV. V was shortened by 1 base and J by 3 bases, with 10 bases between the two germline ends. The CDR3 consists of 14 residues. CDR3 protein: CASSLGSDLYEQYF. CDR3 DNA: TGTGCCAGCAGCTTAGGGAGTGATCTCTACGAGCAGTACTTC.

The chain has TRBV12-3 or TRBV12-4 and TRBJ1-1; D unclear. Between the trimmed V and J ends, which lost 3 bases and 4 bases, there was a span of 6 bases. This CDR3 contains 12 residues. The CDR3: CASSLGFTEAFF. The CDR3 DNA follows: TGTGCCAGCAGTTTGGGCTTCACTGAAGCTTTCTTT.

J is TRBJ1-5 and V is TRBV29-1; perhaps TRBD1 as D (6 bases). V gave up 7 bases and J gave up 1 base, with 17 bases separating them. The CDR3 totals 15 residues. CDR1 SQVTM and CDR2 ANQGSEA come from the germline V gene. CDR3 sequence (DNA): TGCAGCGCCCTCGAGGGGGTTTCGAGCAATCAGCCCCAGCATTTT. Translation gives CSALEGVSSNQPQHF.

V usage is TRBV27 and J usage is TRBJ2-7, with 8 bases lining up with TRBD1. CDR1 is MNHEY and CDR2 is SMNVEV in the germline V gene (reference sequence). After removal of 9 bases from V and 6 bases from J, the junction contained 16 bases not matched to a gene. The CDR3 runs to 15 residues. The CDR3 reads CASRGQGAGMVEQYF. CDR3 bases: TGTGCCAGTAGGGGGCAGGGGGCCGGTATGGTCGAGCAGTACTTC.

The CDR3, as DNA: TGTGCCAGCAGGACAGGACTGGCGAACACCGGGGAGCTGTTTTTT. It translates to CASRTGLANTGELFF. This chain connects TRBV2 to TRBJ2-2; a possible D gene is TRBD1 (6 bases). V was shortened by 6 bases and J by 0 bases, with 11 bases between the two germline ends. CDR1 is SNHLY and CDR2 is FYNNEI in the germline V gene. The CDR3 loop spans 15 amino acids.

This chain uses TRBV2 with TRBJ1-2; D may be TRBD1 (5 bases). The germline V gene encodes CDR1 SNHLY and CDR2 FYNNEI. The ends were cut back, 5 bases at V and 7 bases at J, with 11 bases in the middle. This CDR3 has 12 amino acids. The CDR3 loop is CASSPGFLGYTF. The CDR3 DNA is TGTGCCAGCAGTCCAGGGTTCCTTGGCTACACCTTC.

The CDR3 loop reads CASSVTPDNEKLFF. DNA for the CDR3: TGTGCCAGCAGCGTGACTCCAGATAATGAAAAACTGTTTTTT. The chain couples TRBV3-1 (or the pseudogene TRBV3-2) to TRBJ1-4, with D hard to call. V gave up 5 bases and J gave up 4 bases, with 11 bases separating them. The CDR3 spans 14 residues. Germline loops: CDR1 LGHDT, CDR2 YNNKEL (reference sequence).

This clone has a handful of counts. V gene TRBV2 combines with J gene TRBJ2-7; 7 bases are a match to TRBD1. Unmatched junction bases numbered 8, after V lost 5 bases and J lost 4 bases. The CDR3 contains 14 residues. Germline V gene lookup returns CDR1 SNHLY and CDR2 FYNNEI. CDR3 coding DNA: TGTGCCAGCAGTTCGCAGGGGGAGAGTTACGAGCAGTACTTC. Its protein product is CASSSQGESYEQYF.

The chain joins TRBV5-1 to TRBJ2-5; 7 nucleotides align to TRBD2. With V trimmed by 4 bases and J by 2 bases, 8 bases remained unmatched. Germline V gene data show CDR1 as SGHRS and CDR2 as YFSETQ. The CDR3 loop spans 15 amino acids. CDR3 bases: TGCGCCAGCAGCCCCTATGGGGGGGGACAAGAGACCCAGTACTTC. Protein product: CASSPYGGGQETQYF.

This clone appeared once. This chain connects TRBV27 to TRBJ1-2; a possible D gene is TRBD1 (5 bases). From germline, CDR1 is MNHEY and CDR2 SMNVEV (reference sequence). Deletions cut 5 bases from V and 6 bases from J, with 28 bases between. This CDR3 has 18 amino acids. CDR3 sequence reads: CASSVSPGQGLPIDGYTF. The CDR3 bases are TGTGCCAGCAGTGTTAGCCCGGGGCAGGGACTCCCAATCGATGGCTACACCTTC.

This CDR3 is CASSSLPGLGQPQHF. CDR3 in DNA: TGTGCCAGCAGTTCCCTCCCAGGGTTAGGCCAGCCCCAGCATTTT. The rearrangement links TRBV28 to TRBJ1-5; the D gene is possibly TRBD1 (5 bases). The V gene lost 4 bases and the J gene lost 7 bases, with 17 bases spanning the gap. CDR1 is MDHEN, CDR2 SYDVKM, per germline. The CDR3 has 15 residues. Based on the CDR3 plus reference TRBV28 and TRBJ1-5, the full variable domain is DVKVTQSSRYLVKRTGEKVFLECVQDMDHENMFWYRQDPGLGLRLIYFSYDVKMKEKGDIPEGYSVSREKKERFSLILESASTNQTSMYLCASSSLPGLGQPQHFGDGTRLSIL.

The genes are TRBV6-1 and TRBJ1-2, with 8 bases lining up with TRBD1. CDR3 size: 15 residues. V dropped 3 bases and J dropped 8; count of bases not matched to a gene: 11. The V gene's germline CDR1 is MNHNS and CDR2 SASEGT. This CDR3 reads CASSDTDRAAKGYTF. The CDR3 DNA follows: TGTGCCAGCAGTGATACGGACAGGGCCGCTAAAGGCTACACCTTC.

The J gene is TRBJ1-4, the V gene TRBV30, with a weak D call TRBD1 (6 bases). Germline CDR1 and CDR2: GTSNPN and SVGIG (reference sequence). The CDR3 has 13 residues. The V end was cut by 8 bases, the J end by 3 bases, with 13 bases between. CDR3 sequence reads: CARAGTPNEKLFF. The CDR3 nucleotides are TGTGCCCGGGCCGGGACACCTAATGAAAAACTGTTTTTT.

This chain links TRBV19 with TRBJ2-2; 8 nucleotides line up with TRBD1. CDR3 length equals 15 residues. CDR1 and CDR2 (germline): LNHDA, SQIVND (reference sequence). Trimming at V came to 5 bases and at J to 6 bases, leaving 8 bases not matched to a gene. The CDR3 DNA reads as TGTGCCAGTAGTGACGGACAGGGCGGGTCCGGGGAGCTGTTTTTT. It specifies CASSDGQGGSGELFF.

The chain links TRBV28 to TRBJ1-6; 7 bases map to TRBD1. The germline V gene has CDR1 MDHEN and CDR2 SYDVKM. With V trimmed by 3 bases and J by 5 bases, 10 bases remained unmatched. This CDR3 comprises 17 residues. The CDR3 loop reads CASSFPSIRGDNSPLHF. For the CDR3, the DNA is TGTGCCAGCAGTTTCCCCTCGATCAGGGGGGATAATTCACCCCTCCACTTT.

V is TRBV13 and J is TRBJ1-5; D perhaps matches TRBD1 (5 bases). Germline CDR1 is PRHDT and CDR2 is FYEKMQ (reference sequence). V lost 2 bases to trimming and J lost 4 bases, with 12 bases between them. This CDR3 is built from 15 residues. CDR3 DNA: TGTGCCAGCAGCTTATATACCCAGGGTAATCAGCCCCAGCATTTT. Its protein is CASSLYTQGNQPQHF.

The chain recombines TRBV7-9 with TRBJ1-6; D remains unclear. Germline loops: CDR1 SEHNR, CDR2 FQNEAQ (reference sequence). V was pared by 1 base and J by 6 bases, with 7 bases between. The CDR3 spans 14 residues. In nucleotides, the CDR3 is TGTGCCAGCAGCTTAGAGGCTAGTAATTCACCCCTCCACTTT. It is translated as CASSLEASNSPLHF.

The gene calls are TRBV6-5 and TRBJ1-6; D uncertain. The V gene's germline CDR1 is MNHEY and CDR2 SVGAGI. V was cut by 6 bases and J by 9 bases, with 18 bases left in between. The CDR3 length is 15 residues. Here the CDR3 DNA reads TGTGCCAGCAGGGGGAGACAAGAGGAGTCTTCACCCCTCCACTTT. The encoded protein is CASRGRQEESSPLHF.

V and J are TRBV2 and TRBJ2-5; D perhaps matches TRBD1 (5 bases). CDR1 is SNHLY, CDR2 FYNNEI, per germline. This CDR3 spans 12 amino acids. Between the trimmed V and J ends, which lost 8 bases and 1 base, there was a span of 8 bases. CDR3 protein: CASAGFQETQYF. The DNA of the CDR3 is TGTGCCAGCGCAGGGTTCCAAGAGACCCAGTACTTC.

The rearrangement uses TRBV18 and TRBJ1-1, with D perhaps matching TRBD1 (6 bases). Germline assignment: CDR1 KGHSH and CDR2 LQKENI. The CDR3 spans 14 residues. V was trimmed by 6 bases and J by 2 bases, leaving 13 bases between them. Written as DNA, the CDR3 is TGTGCCAGCTCCTTTGGACAGTCTAACACTGAAGCTTTCTTT. Translating gives CASSFGQSNTEAFF.